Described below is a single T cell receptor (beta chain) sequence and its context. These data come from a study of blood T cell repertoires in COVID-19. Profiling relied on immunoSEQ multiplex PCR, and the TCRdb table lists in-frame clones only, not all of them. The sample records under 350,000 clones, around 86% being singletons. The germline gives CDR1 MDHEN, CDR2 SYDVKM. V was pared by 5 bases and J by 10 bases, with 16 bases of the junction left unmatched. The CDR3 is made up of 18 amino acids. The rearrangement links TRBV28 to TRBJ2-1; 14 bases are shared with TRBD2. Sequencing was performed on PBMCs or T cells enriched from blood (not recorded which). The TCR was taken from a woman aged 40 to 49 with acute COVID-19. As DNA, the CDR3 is TGTGCCAGCAGTCCTTCTCTTCCGGGACTAGCGGGAGTAGGGGAGCAGTTCTTC. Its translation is CASSPSLPGLAGVGEQFF.